A selection of T cell receptor beta chains follows, all from one sample in a study of identifying expanded T cells in peripheral blood. This table comes from immunoSEQ multiplex PCR, and its TCRdb copy is limited to in-frame clones, with some not included. The sample includes 91,000 or so clones, about 90% of them seen just once. The specimen was blood. These receptors originate from a person aged 18 to 70 in good health. Both conserved end residues are part of each CDR3. D genes are given only for firm matches. Not all rows give a size; the values are once, few, many and, for expanded clones, a class.

d_gene	abundance	v_gene	j_gene	CDR3nt	CDR3aa
-	-	TRBV5-4	TRBJ1-3	TGTGCCAGCAGCTTGCTCGGTGGAAACACCATATATTTT	CASSLLGGNTIYF
-	-	TRBV5-1	TRBJ1-2	TGCGCCAGCAGCTTGGGAGGTTCGGATGGCTACACCTTC	CASSLGGSDGYTF
-	-	TRBV27	TRBJ2-7	TGTGCCAGCAGTTCAGGGGTCGAGCAGTACTTC	CASSSGVEQYF
TRBD1	-	TRBV10-3	TRBJ1-1	TGTGCCATCCGGGACAGTAAGATGAACACTGAAGCTTTCTTT	CAIRDSKMNTEAFF
TRBD1	-	TRBV28	TRBJ1-2	TGTGCCAGCAAACGACAGGGGTCAATGGGCTACACCTTC	CASKRQGSMGYTF
TRBD2	-	TRBV7-2	TRBJ2-7	TGTGCCAGCAGCTTATTGGGACTAGCGGGGAACGAGCAGTACTTC	CASSLLGLAGNEQYF
-	-	TRBV6-5	TRBJ2-1	TGTGCCAGCAGTTACTCGTCAGGGGCCTACAATGAGCAGTTCTTC	CASSYSSGAYNEQFF
-	once	TRBV10-3	TRBJ2-5	TGTGCCATCAGTGCGACAGACCAAGAGACCCAGTACTTC	CAISATDQETQYF
-	-	TRBV5-1	TRBJ2-5	TGCGCCAGCAGCTTGGGGGCAGAGACCCAGTACTTC	CASSLGAETQYF
-	-	TRBV5-1	TRBJ2-2	TGCGCCAGCAGTCCCCTAGGGCTTGCAAACACCGGGGAGCTGTTTTTT	CASSPLGLANTGELFF
TRBD1	-	TRBV5-1	TRBJ1-2	TGCGCCAGCAGCGTAATGACAGGGAACTATGGCTACACCTTC	CASSVMTGNYGYTF
TRBD2	once	TRBV5-1	TRBJ2-7	TGCGCCAGCAGCCCGTTGGTCGGGACTAGGGGCGAGCAGTACTTC	CASSPLVGTRGEQYF
-	-	TRBV6-5	TRBJ2-3	TGTGCCTCCCAAGGGGGGGGAGGAGATACGCAGTATTTT	CASQGGGGDTQYF
-	-	TRBV9	TRBJ2-5	TGTGCCAGCAGCGTAGGCGGGCTGGAAGAGACCCAGTACTTC	CASSVGGLEETQYF
-	-	TRBV5-1	TRBJ1-5	TGCGCCAGCAGCTTGTTTTCCAATCAGCCCCAGCATTTT	CASSLFSNQPQHF
TRBD2	-	TRBV15	TRBJ2-5	TGTGCCACCAGCAGAGGGACTAGCGGAGCACAAGAGACCCAGTACTTC	CATSRGTSGAQETQYF
-	-	TRBV15	TRBJ1-4	TGTGCCACCACAACAGGGTCAGATGAAAAACTGTTTTTT	CATTTGSDEKLFF
-	-	TRBV7-6	TRBJ1-6	TGTGCCAGCAGCTTCCGGCAGGGAGATTCACCCCTCCACTTT	CASSFRQGDSPLHF
-	-	TRBV7-6	TRBJ2-5	TGTGCCAGCAGCCCTTCCCGGACCCAGTACTTC	CASSPSRTQYF
-	-	TRBV19	TRBJ2-5	TGTGCCAGTAGTAGTCGGACTGAAGAGACCCAGTACTTC	CASSSRTEETQYF
TRBD2	-	TRBV6-5	TRBJ2-5	TGTGCCAGCAGTTACTCGGGACTAGCGGAGCAAGAGACCCAGTACTTC	CASSYSGLAEQETQYF
TRBD2	-	TRBV2	TRBJ2-7	TGTGCCAGCCCGGGACTAGCGGGGGAGCAGTACTTC	CASPGLAGEQYF
-	-	TRBV2	TRBJ2-2	TGTGCCAGCAGTGTTGGTGTGGTAGCCGGGGAGCTGTTTTTT	CASSVGVVAGELFF
-	-	TRBV27	TRBJ1-2	TGTGCCAGCAGTTTTTCTGGGGGCTACGGCTACACCTTC	CASSFSGGYGYTF
TRBD2	-	TRBV6-1	TRBJ2-1	TGTGCCAGCTCTGAACTAGCGGGAGGCTACAATGAGCAGTTCTTC	CASSELAGGYNEQFF
-	-	TRBV10-2	TRBJ2-5	TGCGCCAGCAGTACCGGGCCCCAAGAGACCCAGTACTTC	CASSTGPQETQYF
TRBD2	-	TRBV4-1	TRBJ2-7	TGCGCCAGCAGCCAAGTCGACATGGGTCTAGCGGGGGACGAGCAGTACTTC	CASSQVDMGLAGDEQYF
TRBD1	-	TRBV9	TRBJ1-3	TGTGCCAGCAGCGTAGACGACAGGGACGGTGGCACCATATATTTT	CASSVDDRDGGTIYF
TRBD1	-	TRBV15	TRBJ2-5	TGTGCCACCAGCAGGCGGACAGGGACGAAGACCCAGTACTTC	CATSRRTGTKTQYF
-	once	TRBV30	TRBJ1-1	TGTGCCTGGAGCCCAGGGGACACTGAAGCTTTCTTT	CAWSPGDTEAFF
-	-	TRBV18	TRBJ2-1	TGTGCCAGCTCGACACCAGGAAATGAGCAGTTCTTC	CASSTPGNEQFF
TRBD1	once	TRBV4-2	TRBJ2-7	TGTGCCAGCAGCCAAGATGTCAGGGGGATTTCCTACGAGCAGTACTTC	CASSQDVRGISYEQYF
-	-	TRBV6-1	TRBJ2-7	TGTGCCAGCAGTGAGGATGGGGGGGCCGCGTACGAGCAGTACTTC	CASSEDGGAAYEQYF
-	-	TRBV11-2	TRBJ2-3	TGTGCCAGCAGCTTATTCGTTCGCACAGATACGCAGTATTTT	CASSLFVRTDTQYF
-	-	TRBV4-1	TRBJ1-5	TGCGCCAGCAGCCAAGAATTGGGGTGGAATCAGCCCCAGCATTTT	CASSQELGWNQPQHF
TRBD2	-	TRBV11-2	TRBJ2-7	TGTGCCAGCAGCTTAGGAACTAGCGGGCTCTACGTGCAGTACTTC	CASSLGTSGLYVQYF
-	-	TRBV19	TRBJ2-7	TGTGCCAGTAGTATAGATGTTGGACAGACCGAGCAGTACTTC	CASSIDVGQTEQYF
-	-	TRBV29-1	TRBJ2-3	TGCAGCGTTGAAGCGGTCACAGATACGCAGTATTTT	CSVEAVTDTQYF
TRBD1	-	TRBV5-1	TRBJ1-3	TGCGCCAGCAGCTTGGCCCCGACAGGGCCTGGAAACACCATATATTTT	CASSLAPTGPGNTIYF
TRBD1	-	TRBV19	TRBJ2-2	TGTGCCAGTAGTATAGAAGGGGGCATGGGGGAGCTGTTTTTT	CASSIEGGMGELFF
TRBD1	-	TRBV7-2	TRBJ1-5	TGTGCCAGCAGCCAGACAGGGGGGACCTATCAGCCCCAGCATTTT	CASSQTGGTYQPQHF
-	-	TRBV4-1	TRBJ2-3	TGCGCCAGCAGCCAAGAGAAAAGTTGGAGCGATACGCAGTATTTT	CASSQEKSWSDTQYF
-	-	TRBV11-2	TRBJ2-4	TGTGCCAGCAGCCGCACCCTCGACCGGGGGAGAAACATTCAGTACTTC	CASSRTLDRGRNIQYF
-	-	TRBV5-8	TRBJ2-7	TGTGCCAGCAGCGCGACAGGGAGGCTACCCCCCGAGCAGTACTTC	CASSATGRLPPEQYF
-	-	TRBV27	TRBJ2-6	TGTGCCAGCAAGGAGGATGGGGCCAACGTCCTGACTTTC	CASKEDGANVLTF
TRBD1	-	TRBV2	TRBJ1-3	TGTGCCAGCAGTGAAGCGGACAGGGTCTCTGGAAACACCATATATTTT	CASSEADRVSGNTIYF
-	few	TRBV6-4	TRBJ2-3	TGTGCCAGCAGTGAACGGCTTACCACAGATACGCAGTATTTT	CASSERLTTDTQYF
-	-	TRBV5-1	TRBJ2-7	TGCGCCAGCAGCTTTCTGGGTAGCTCCTACGAGCAGTACTTC	CASSFLGSSYEQYF
-	-	TRBV5-1	TRBJ1-2	TGCGCCAGCAGCCCACGACAGGCAGCTAACTATGGCTACACCTTC	CASSPRQAANYGYTF
-	-	TRBV6-5	TRBJ2-3	TGTGCCAGCAGCCCCGGACAGAGCACAGATACGCAGTATTTT	CASSPGQSTDTQYF